This T cell receptor beta chain originates from a study of CD8+CD57+ T cells in acquired aplastic anemia (dated 2018 in TCRdb). Regarding the complete study: A mean of approximately 3 ug of DNA, ranging from roughly 0.19 to 27.4 ug, was extracted from sorted CD4+ and CD8+ cells. CD8+CD57+ expansion was defined as a frequency above the mean frequency observed in healthy subjects.

Genomic DNA served as template for TCR beta VDJ combination and CDR3 sequence profiling. An Illumina HiSeq 2000 was the platform used for TCR repertoire sequencing. Per the authors' processing: TRBV/TRBJ rearrangement plots, CDR3 size and DJ length profiles, and Simpson's diversity index were used to evaluate the repertoires. The immunodominant clone was defined as the most abundant DNA sequence in deep sequencing data. CDR3 amino acid sequences were checked for sharing across subjects and were also compared against the VDJdb database and published repertoires. Using fastp at Q25 and MiXCR, TCRdb reprocessed the public reads and kept productive beta chains. Duplicate CDR3 protein sequences are folded into a single record with the most common DNA and genes. None of the V and J calls come from the authors' own analysis; TCRdb made them. The sample includes roughly 500,000 distinct CDR3 sequences, with around a third observed a single time. Roughly 0.8% of the sample lies in the top ten.

This clonotype was observed many times. Its antigen remains unidentified. Base qualities were left out, and no much larger clone turns up one base away. Counted from cysteine to phenylalanine, this CDR3 has 15 amino acids. CDR3 DNA is the only sequence kept; it has 45 bases, read in frame from the first base. V loses 9 bases at its end and J loses 4 bases; junction bases beyond the gene matches: 15. The germline V gene (reference sequence) supplies CDR1 LNHDA and CDR2 SQIVND. The patients picked for sequencing were ones in whom flow cytometry had shown an expansion of CD8+CD57+ cells. All patients had severe acquired aplastic anemia diagnosed by International Study of Aplastic Anemia and Agranulocytosis and Camitta criteria. Patients had received no therapy at the time of blood sampling. The study deep-sequenced TCR repertoires of sorted CD4+ and CD8+ blood T cells from severe aplastic anemia patients and healthy subjects. In the USA, patient enrollment took place under clinicaltrials.gov protocols 00001620, 01623167, 00001397, 00071045, 00081523 and 00961064. Ficoll-Paque density gradient centrifugation was used to isolate peripheral blood mononuclear cells. CD4+ and CD8+ T cells were sorted by FACS or magnetic beads before DNA extraction.

Points the paper makes about the study in general: Around 31 CD8+ CDR3 sequences were shared between patients and controls but appeared highly expressed in patients and within their immunodominant clones. Between patients and healthy controls, no significant difference in CD8+ Simpson's diversity was found (P=0.060).

The V gene is TRBV19 and the J gene is TRBJ2-7; TRBD2 agrees with 7 junctional bases. The source is a human donor with aplastic anemia. Sequencing was performed on sorted CD4+, CD8+, or CD8+CD57+ T cells (not recorded which) from PBMCs. CDR3 loop: CASTTGGVGYYEQYF. The DNA sequence is as follows: TGTGCCAGCACGACGGGGGGAGTTGGGTATTACGAGCAGTACTTC.